These 15 T cell receptor beta chains originate from one sample sequenced in a study of blood T cells in healthy people across ages. PCR was performed a second time for about 7 to 11 cycles using a sample-barcoded 5' primer and a J-beta primer mix. TCRdb independently ran MiXCR on the 5' RACE reads; one entry per CDR3 protein. The data hold approximately 810,000 distinct CDR3 sequences, with roughly 40% observed a single time. Sequencing was performed on blood. The receptors derive from a man between 18 and 35 years old in good health.

The chain employs TRBV5-1 and TRBJ2-3; 7 positions match TRBD2. CDR1 is SGHRS and CDR2 is YFSETQ in the germline V gene. The CDR3 has 14 amino acids. V lost 7 bases and J lost 3; bases outside the gene matches: 8. The DNA of the CDR3 is TGCGCCAGCCACCCAAACGGGGGGACAGATACGCAGTATTTT. Encoded protein: CASHPNGGTDTQYF.

The CDR3 DNA is TGTGCCAGCAGTGTGCCCAAGGGGAATGAAGCTTTCTTT. Translation: CASSVPKGNEAFF. J is TRBJ1-1 and V is TRBV12-3 or TRBV12-4; maybe TRBD1 (5 bases). The CDR3 consists of 13 residues. The V and J ends lost 5 bases and 7 bases respectively, with 14 bases between them.

V is TRBV20-1 and J is TRBJ2-1; unclear D gene. The germline V and J ends were trimmed by 0 bases and 4 bases, with 7 bases remaining between them. The V gene's germline CDR1 is DFQATT and CDR2 SNEGSKA (reference sequence). This CDR3 is 13 amino acids long. The CDR3 nucleotides are TGCAGTGCTAGAGACTCTGGATACAATGAGCAGTTCTTC. Translating gives CSARDSGYNEQFF.

The table lists this clonotype with a few counts. This chain joins TRBV18 and TRBJ2-1, with 8 nucleotides matching TRBD2. The CDR3 spans 15 residues. CDR1 and CDR2 (germline): KGHSH, LQKENI. After removal of 6 bases from V and 2 bases from J, the junction contained 6 bases not matched to a gene. The CDR3 region is CASSLAGPTYNEQFF. DNA for the CDR3: TGTGCCAGCTCCCTAGCGGGTCCCACCTACAATGAGCAGTTCTTC. Based on the CDR3 plus reference TRBV18 and TRBJ2-1, the full variable domain is NAGVMQNPRHLVRRRGQEARLRCSPMKGHSHVYWYRQLPEEGLKFMVYLQKENIIDESGMPKERFSAEFPKEGPSILRIQQVVRGDSAAYFCASSLAGPTYNEQFFGPGTRLTVL.

This clonotype came up a few times. This chain joins TRBV20-1 and TRBJ1-5; D is possibly TRBD1 (6 bases). The CDR3 sequence is 11 residues long. CDR1 DFQATT and CDR2 SNEGSKA come from the germline V gene (reference sequence). V lost 5 bases and J 7 bases, leaving 9 bases between the germline ends. CDR3 DNA: TGCAGTGCTGGGGGCGGGCAGCCCCAGCATTTT. Its translation: CSAGGGQPQHF.

This clonotype was seen only a few times. As DNA, the CDR3 is TGTGCCAGCAGTTTCGTCGGCGGCTACACCTTC. As protein: CASSFVGGYTF. The chain combines TRBV12-3 or TRBV12-4 with TRBJ1-2; no clear D. Trimming removed 3 bases at V and 8 bases at J, with 7 bases between. This CDR3 is 11 amino acids long.

The V and J genes are TRBV7-9 and TRBJ2-1; 8 bases match TRBD2. The germline CDR1 and CDR2 sequences are SEHNR and FQNEAQ (reference sequence). V trimming: 5 bases; J trimming: 12 bases; junction bases outside the gene matches: 9. This CDR3 is built from 13 residues. This CDR3 is CASSPGGRVAQFF. Here the CDR3 DNA reads TGTGCCAGCAGCCCGGGGGGGAGAGTCGCGCAGTTCTTC.

This chain uses TRBV5-1 with TRBJ2-5; no definite D call. The CDR3 contains 17 residues. V lost 3 bases, J lost 0 bases, and 18 bases lay in between. Germline V gene sequence: CDR1 SGHRS, CDR2 YFSETQ. This chain's CDR3 is CASSSTGRTLYQETQYF. The CDR3 coding sequence is TGCGCCAGCAGCTCGACGGGCAGGACCTTGTACCAAGAGACCCAGTACTTC.

V gene TRBV20-1 combines with J gene TRBJ2-1, with 8 bases that match TRBD2. From germline, CDR1 is DFQATT and CDR2 SNEGSKA (reference sequence). The junction had 9 bases not matched to a gene; V was cut back by 6 bases and J by 8 bases. This CDR3 region has 13 residues. This chain's CDR3 is CSADRTSLHEQFF. The CDR3 DNA reads TGCAGTGCGGATAGGACTAGCCTCCATGAGCAGTTCTTC.

The chain recombines TRBV2 with TRBJ1-2, with 8 nucleotides matching TRBD1. There are 19 residues in the CDR3. Germline V gene lookup returns CDR1 SNHLY and CDR2 FYNNEI. Trimming at V came to 2 bases and at J to 0 bases, leaving 14 bases not matched to a gene. CDR3 coding DNA: TGTGCCAGCAGTGAAAAACCGGGACAGGCTAACCAAGCTAACTATGGCTACACCTTC. Protein product: CASSEKPGQANQANYGYTF.

The CDR3 DNA follows: TGCAGTGCCCAGACGGTAACCACCGGGGAGCTGTTTTTT. This codes for CSAQTVTTGELFF. J is TRBJ2-2 and V is TRBV20-1; D gene unclear. Looked up from germline, CDR1 is DFQATT and CDR2 is SNEGSKA (reference sequence). V gave up 6 bases and J gave up 4 bases, with 12 bases separating them. The CDR3 runs 13 residues.

This clonotype was picked up a small number of times. This chain links TRBV6-6 with TRBJ2-3; 7 nucleotides line up with TRBD2. The junction had 13 bases not matched to a gene; V was cut back by 5 bases and J by 11 bases. The CDR3 has 14 residues. Germline CDR1 is MNHNY and CDR2 is SVGAGI (reference sequence). The CDR3 nucleotides are TGTGCCAGCAGTATACCGGGGGAGGGATCTGGGCAGTATTTT. Protein: CASSIPGEGSGQYF.

This chain links TRBV6-1 with TRBJ2-3; 9 bases fit TRBD2. Trimming took 0 bases from V and 4 from J; bases not matched to a gene: 2. Germline V gives CDR1 MNHNS, CDR2 SASEGT. There are 15 residues in the CDR3. CDR3: CASSEAPSGADTQYF. DNA for the CDR3: TGTGCCAGCAGTGAAGCGCCTAGCGGGGCAGATACGCAGTATTTT.

This clonotype was seen ten or more times. J is TRBJ2-1 and V is TRBV7-3; 7 positions agree with TRBD2. CDR1 and CDR2 from the germline V gene are SGHTA and FQGTGA. V shed 5 bases and J 8 bases; nucleotides not matched to a gene: 6. The CDR3 sequence is 13 residues long. The CDR3 coding sequence is TGTGCCAGCAGCCGGGGACTACCCGATGAGCAGTTCTTC. It translates to CASSRGLPDEQFF.

This clonotype was recorded many times. This chain joins TRBV3-1 and TRBJ2-1, with 7 bases fitting TRBD1. Germline lookup yields CDR1 LGHDT and CDR2 YNNKEL (reference sequence). V dropped 0 bases and J dropped 7; count of bases not matched to a gene: 12. This CDR3 is built from 17 residues. CDR3: CASSQEMWGTEPNEQFF. CDR3 sequence (DNA): TGTGCCAGCAGCCAAGAAATGTGGGGGACAGAACCTAATGAGCAGTTCTTC.